This T cell receptor (beta chain) comes out of a study of tumor and adjacent non-tumor tissue in lung cancer. About the research overall: Histology: around twelve adenocarcinoma, a couple of squamous cell carcinoma, 1 small cell lung cancer. Stage I to III disease affected about ten men and roughly five women aged about 31 to 76. Study outcomes and limitations: Shorter survival was associated with higher TCR diversity in tumors.

This clonotype came up a few times. Its target is unknown. Three rounds of nested PCR, following a modified ARM-PCR protocol, produced the TCRbeta library. TCRdb passed the multiplex PCR reads through MiXCR, listing each CDR3 protein once. Of 120,000 to 150,000 distinct CDR3 sequences in the sample, approximately 72% are singletons; the top ten hold about 20%. No cell sorting was done before RNA was extracted from the tissue. Between August and November 2014, newly diagnosed, chemotherapy-naive lung cancer patients underwent thoracic surgery in China. What was sequenced was lung tumor tissue. The clonotype comes from a man aged 60 to 69 with small cell lung cancer.

CDR3 nucleotide sequence: TGTGCTAGTGGTTTGGTACCCCCAGGGCACGAGCAGTACGTC. As protein: CASGLVPPGHEQYV. The chain carries TRBV12-5 and TRBJ2-7; weak D call: TRBD1 (5 bases). The germline CDR1 and CDR2 sequences are LGHNT and FRNRAP. This CDR3 is 14 amino acids long. Trimming cost V 0 bases and J 5 bases, with 11 bases left between them.